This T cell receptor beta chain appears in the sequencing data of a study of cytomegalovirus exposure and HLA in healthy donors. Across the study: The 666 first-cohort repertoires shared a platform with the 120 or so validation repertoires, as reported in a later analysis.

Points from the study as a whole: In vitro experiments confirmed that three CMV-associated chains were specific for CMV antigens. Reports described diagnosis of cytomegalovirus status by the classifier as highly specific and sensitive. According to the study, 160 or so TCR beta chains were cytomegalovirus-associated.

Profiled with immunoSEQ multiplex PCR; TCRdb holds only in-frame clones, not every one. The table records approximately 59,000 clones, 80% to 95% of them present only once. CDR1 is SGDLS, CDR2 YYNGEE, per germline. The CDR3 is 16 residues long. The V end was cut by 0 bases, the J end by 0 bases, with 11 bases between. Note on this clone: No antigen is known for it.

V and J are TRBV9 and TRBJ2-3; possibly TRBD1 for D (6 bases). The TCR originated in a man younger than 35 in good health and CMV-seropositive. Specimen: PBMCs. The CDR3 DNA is TGTGCCAGCAGCGTAGGTGGGACACCAAGCACAGATACGCAGTATTTT. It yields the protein CASSVGGTPSTDTQYF.